This T cell receptor (beta chain) was retrieved from a study of blood T cells in healthy people across ages. As for the study in general: About one barcoded beta molecule per two T cells was the capture yield of template switching.

Primed by a sample-barcoded 5' primer and a J-beta primer mix, a second PCR proceeded for roughly 6 to 12 cycles. A template-switch adaptor containing 12 random nucleotides labeled each cDNA molecule. Each sample provided no less than 2.5 million CDR3-containing paired-end reads. TCRdb independently ran MiXCR on the 5' RACE reads; one entry per CDR3 protein. This sample carries 650,000 to 900,000 distinct CDR3 sequences, around 68% of them seen once, and the ten largest clones take about a quarter. Total RNA amounts of at least 5.5 micrograms were extracted per sample. The sample holds a few counts of this clonotype. Germline trimming cut 4 bases from V and 9 bases from J; bases unmatched to any gene: 4. CDR1 and CDR2 from the germline V gene are LGHDT and YNNKEL (reference sequence). The CDR3 contains 13 residues.

The source of this sequence is a man between 25 and 39 years old in good health. This sequence joins TRBV3-1 and TRBJ2-1, with 9 bases identical to TRBD2. Input material: blood. The CDR3 loop is CASSRGTSSEQFF. The CDR3 DNA reads as TGTGCCAGCAGCCGTGGGACTAGCAGTGAGCAGTTCTTC.